This TCR beta chain was identified during a study of chemoradiotherapy in HPV16-positive cancers. Produced via immunoSEQ multiplex PCR; TCRdb's table is partial and in-frame only. The top ten hold under 4% of the sample, which has 8,000 to 10,000 clones, roughly 81% seen once. Study-wide results and caveats: Functional assays defining HPV-specific T cells used only two HPV16-positive patients.

A remark on this clone: The antigen is undetermined.

Over chemoradiotherapy, repertoires were sampled more than once. This CDR3 is built from 14 residues. Germline CDR1 is SNHLY and CDR2 is FYNNEI. V lost 7 bases, J lost 4 bases, and 5 bases stayed unmatched. The J gene is TRBJ1-2, the V gene TRBV2; 11 bases are a match to TRBD1. Specimen: tumor tissue, collected from a patient who underwent chemoradiotherapy. The receptor was isolated from a human donor with HPV-associated anogenital cancer. The CDR3 is CASTRTGGGYGYTF. DNA of the CDR3: TGTGCCAGCACAAGGACAGGGGGCGGCTATGGCTACACCTTC.